The clone carrying this T cell receptor (beta chain) was detected only once. The antigen is undetermined. Assay: immunoSEQ multiplex PCR; the TCRdb copy retains only in-frame clones and omits some. Of more than 95,000 clones listed, 80% to 90% were seen once; the top ten hold more than 9%. This specimen belongs to a study of T cell responses to AZD1222 COVID-19 vaccine. Study-wide results and caveats: Possibly, clonal diversity was underestimated; donors were largely white British and included more females.

Germline V gene sequence: CDR1 SGHRS, CDR2 YFSETQ. The length of the CDR3 is 13 residues. V was shortened by 4 bases and J by 2 bases, with 9 bases between the two germline ends. The sample here was peripheral blood, taken on day 0 of AZD1222 vaccination. The V call is TRBV5-1, the J call TRBJ1-1; D is possibly TRBD1 (6 bases). The clonotype comes from an adult in good health. Here the CDR3 DNA reads TGCGCCAGCAGCCCGGGGACAAACACTGAAGCTTTCTTT. Its protein product is CASSPGTNTEAFF. The full variable domain, rest sourced from reference TRBV5-1 and TRBJ1-1, is KAGVTQTPRYLIKTRGQQVTLSCSPISGHRSVSWYQQTPGQGLQFLFEYFSETQRNKGNFPGRFSGRQFSNSRSEMNVSTLELGDSALYLCASSPGTNTEAFFGQGTRLTVV.